Below, 31 T cell receptor beta chains from the same sample are listed, as sequenced in a study of TET2 disruption in CD19-targeted CAR T cells. Sequenced by immunoSEQ multiplex PCR; TCRdb stores in-frame clones only, minus some. Its table records about 26,000 clones. Indicated treatment: autologous CTL019 cells: CD19 CAR with 4-1BB and CD3 zeta domains. These receptors' antigens are unknown. The sample consisted of CD8- CAR+ T cells sorted from cultured blood T cells, taken for CD19 CAR T cell therapy. Regarding subset: CD8-negative CAR-positive T cells from the infusion product. These TCRs come from a man in his 70s with chronic lymphocytic leukemia.

With regard to this clone: The read terminates 3 residues ahead of where the CDR3 ends, so the germline J gene completes it. The gene calls are TRBV29-1 and TRBJ1-5; 8 nucleotides agree with TRBD1. This CDR3 is 13 amino acids long. After removal of 7 bases from V and 4 bases from J, the junction contained 6 bases not matched to a gene. Per germline, CDR1 SQVTM and CDR2 ANQGSEA. The chain's CDR3 is CSAATGVNQPQHF. CDR3 DNA, as far as it was read: TGCAGCGCCGCGACAGGGGTAAATCAGCCC.

Turning to this clone: Read data end 3 residues before the CDR3 end; the end is taken from the germline J gene. The chain combines TRBV12-3 or TRBV12-4 with TRBJ2-2; 7 bases line up with TRBD2. The V gene end was trimmed by 9 bases and the J gene end by 0 bases; junction bases not matched to a gene: 4. The CDR3 covers 14 residues. CDR3 bases read: TGTGCCAGTCAGCGGGGAGCGAACACCGGGGAG. Amino acids: CASQRGANTGE. The entire CDR3 protein is CASQRGANTGELFF.

Turning to this clone: The read stops 3 residues short of the end of the CDR3; the missing end is completed from the germline J gene. Other DNA variants within this sample encode the same CDR3. The V gene is TRBV7-3, the J gene TRBJ1-1; D call uncertain. The CDR3 has 13 residues. CDR1 is SGHTA, CDR2 FQGTGA, per germline. Partial CDR3 DNA: TGTGCCAGCAGCTCTACAGCTCCAGATACA. Translation gives CASSSTAPDT. Given in full, the CDR3 is CASSSTAPDTAFF.

In regard to this clone: The missing CDR3 end, 3 residues past where the read stops, is filled in from the germline J gene. The J gene is TRBJ2-4, the V gene TRBV18; a weak D match, TRBD2 (6 bases). CDR3 length equals 15 residues. CDR1 KGHSH and CDR2 LQKENI come from the germline V gene. Incomplete CDR3 DNA: TGTGCCAGCTCACTAGACCAGGGAGGTAACTATGGT. Its protein is CASSLDQGGNYG. The entire CDR3 protein is CASSLDQGGNYGQYF.

Of note for this clone: With the read ending 3 residues before the CDR3 end, the germline J gene is used to fill in that end. This chain connects TRBV10-3 to TRBJ2-1; D remains unclear. Looked up from germline, CDR1 is ENHRY and CDR2 is SYGVKD. This CDR3 spans 15 amino acids. Deletions cut 3 bases from V and 4 bases from J, with 13 bases between. Incomplete CDR3 DNA: TGTGCCATCAGTGATGGGCTGGGTAGTTACAATGAG. Protein sequence: CAISDGLGSYNE. The whole CDR3 region reads CAISDGLGSYNEQFF.

Remarks on this clone: The sequenced fragment ends 3 residues before the CDR3 boundary, so the rest is inferred from the germline J gene. The chain links TRBV16 to TRBJ2-7, with TRBD1 matching 7 bases. Trimming took 3 bases from V and 5 from J; bases not matched to a gene: 7. The CDR3 loop spans 14 amino acids. Germline lookup yields CDR1 KGHSY and CDR2 FQNENV. The covered CDR3 bases are TGTGCCAGCAGCCAGACAGGGCTTATCCACGAG. Its protein is CASSQTGLIHE. The whole CDR3 sequence reads CASSQTGLIHEQYF.

Note on this clone: The read finishes 3 residues shy of the CDR3 end, and the germline J gene is used to complete it. The gene calls are TRBV6-2 or TRBV6-3 and TRBJ2-7; 7 bases align to TRBD2. The CDR3 loop spans 15 amino acids. The germline gives CDR1 MNHEY, CDR2 SVGEGT. The J segment lost 0 bases and the V segment lost 3 bases, leaving 5 bases of the junction unmatched. This CDR3 reads CASSYLGGSSYEQYF. The sequenced CDR3 bases are TGTGCCAGCAGTTATTTGGGGGGGAGCTCCTACGAG.

The sequenced part of the CDR3 DNA is TGCGCCAGCAGCTCTTCGGGGGGCGCGATCATGAACACTGAA. The encoded protein is CASSSSGGAIMNTE. The full CDR3 protein is CASSSSGGAIMNTEAFF. The chain recombines TRBV5-1 with TRBJ1-1, with D perhaps matching TRBD1 (6 bases). The DNA ends 3 residues before the CDR3 does, and the rest of the CDR3 is filled in from the germline J gene. This CDR3 region has 17 residues. Trimming left V 3 bases short and J 0 bases short, with 18 bases between. Germline V gene lookup returns CDR1 SGHRS and CDR2 YFSETQ.

Note on this clone: Read coverage stops 3 residues before the CDR3 terminus; the germline J gene supplies the remainder. The V gene is TRBV10-3, the J gene TRBJ2-4; 9 bases match TRBD1. CDR3 length: 13 residues. Germline-derived CDR1 and CDR2 are ENHRY and SYGVKD. Incomplete CDR3 DNA: TGTGCCAGTAGGACAGGGGAGAACTATGGT. The encoded protein is CASRTGENYG. The entire CDR3 protein is CASRTGENYGQYF.

Remarks on this clone: An end of the junction differs from the germline gene, which may be a read error. Sequencing ends 3 residues short of the CDR3 end; the germline J gene provides the rest. Other nucleotide sequences from this sample produce the same CDR3. The chain has TRBV18 and TRBJ1-3, with 10 bases matching TRBD1. This CDR3 has 18 amino acids. Germline V gene sequence: CDR1 KGHSH, CDR2 LQKENI. The CDR3 loop reads CASSPLSGQGKSGNTIYF. The sequenced CDR3 bases are TGTGCCAGCTCACCCTTATCGGGACAGGGGAAAAGTGGAAACACT.

About this clone itself: At one end, the junction sequence differs from germline, possibly due to a read error. The CDR3 is cut off 3 residues early in the read; its end comes from the germline J gene. This same CDR3 is encoded by further DNA sequences in the sample. The chain combines TRBV20-1 with TRBJ1-3; TRBD1 matches at 8 bases. Per germline, CDR1 DFQATT and CDR2 SNEGSKA (reference sequence). This CDR3 has 16 amino acids. CDR3 sequence reads: CSARITGGSSGNTIYF. CDR3 bases read: TGCAGTGCTAGGATCACAGGGGGATCCTCTGGAAACACT.

About this clone itself: The CDR3 end is not reached by the read, which stops 3 residues before it; the germline J gene fills it in. The chain couples TRBV7-3 to TRBJ2-2, with no clear D. Germline V gives CDR1 SGHTA, CDR2 FQGTGA. This CDR3 is 19 amino acids long. The V gene lost 0 bases and the J gene lost 1 base, with 18 bases spanning the gap. The DNA read from the CDR3 is TGTGCCAGCAGCTTAACAGGCCGACACCGAGTGAAGAACACCGGGGAG. Translation: CASSLTGRHRVKNTGE. The complete CDR3 reads CASSLTGRHRVKNTGELFF. The variable domain in full, completed from reference TRBV7-3 and TRBJ2-2, reads GAGVSQTPSNKVTEKGKYVELRCDPISGHTALYWYRQSLGQGPEFLIYFQGTGAADDSGLPNDRFFAVRPEGSVSTLKIQRTERGDSAVYLCASSLTGRHRVKNTGELFFGEGSRLTVL.

A note on this clone: The read terminates 3 residues ahead of where the CDR3 ends, so the germline J gene completes it. The chain combines TRBV28 with TRBJ1-4; D gene uncertain. CDR3 length: 15 amino acids. Trimming removed 6 bases from V and 2 bases from J, with 13 bases in between. From germline, CDR1 is MDHEN and CDR2 SYDVKM. Partial CDR3 DNA: TGTGCCAGCAGGACTGCCAGTATGACTAATGAAAAA. Protein sequence: CASRTASMTNEK. The entire CDR3 sequence reads CASRTASMTNEKLFF.

Points on this clone: Read data end 3 residues before the CDR3 end; the end is taken from the germline J gene. The chain has TRBV16 and TRBJ2-4; no definite D call. CDR1 is KGHSY and CDR2 is FQNENV in the germline V gene. This CDR3 is built from 15 residues. The sequenced part of the CDR3 DNA is TGTGCCAGCAGCCAATCTAGGGCGCACCAAGAGACT. Amino acids: CASSQSRAHQET. The CDR3 in its entirety is CASSQSRAHQETQYF.

Points on this clone: The read terminates 3 residues ahead of where the CDR3 ends, so the germline J gene completes it. This chain uses TRBV28 with TRBJ1-4; 10 bases map to TRBD1. Trimming removed 7 bases from V and 8 bases from J; junction bases left unmatched: 7. The V gene's germline CDR1 is MDHEN and CDR2 SYDVKM. The CDR3 loop spans 14 amino acids. CDR3 protein: CASTKGQGFEKLFF. Incomplete CDR3 DNA: TGTGCCAGCACCAAGGGACAGGGGTTCGAAAAA.

On this clone itself: The read ends 3 residues early relative to the CDR3; the germline J gene fills the gap. V usage is TRBV6-2 or TRBV6-3 and J usage is TRBJ2-7; 12 nucleotides align to TRBD1. V trimming: 7 bases; J trimming: 5 bases; junction bases outside the gene matches: 9. This CDR3 comprises 15 residues. The germline gives CDR1 MNHEY, CDR2 SVGEGT. CDR3 DNA, as far as it was read: TGTGCCAGCACCGAACGGGGGACAGGGGGCCACGAG. Its translation: CASTERGTGGHE. The full CDR3 sequence reads CASTERGTGGHEQYF.

Turning to this clone: The sequence runs out 3 residues before the end of the CDR3; the remainder is reconstructed from the germline J gene. The gene calls are TRBV6-2 or TRBV6-3 and TRBJ2-4; 7 bases fit TRBD1. CDR3 length: 14 residues. Germline CDR1 reads MNHEY; CDR2 reads SVGEGT. Incomplete CDR3 DNA: TGTGCCAGCAGGACCCAGGGGGAAAACTATGGT. It is translated as CASRTQGENYG. The whole CDR3 is CASRTQGENYGQYF.

Regarding this clone: Coverage ceases 3 residues before the CDR3 finishes, and the germline J gene fills in the end. The same CDR3 can be traced to other DNA sequences in this sample. The chain combines TRBV20-1 with TRBJ2-3, with D possibly being TRBD1 (6 bases). The V gene lost 4 bases and the J gene lost 0 bases, with 8 bases spanning the gap. The CDR3 has 13 residues. CDR1 is DFQATT and CDR2 is SNEGSKA in the germline V gene (reference sequence). Partial CDR3 DNA: TGCAGTGCTACAGGGGTTAGCACAGATACG. This codes for CSATGVSTDT. The full CDR3 is CSATGVSTDTQYF.

Concerning this clone: The read comes to an end 3 residues before the CDR3 does, leaving the germline J gene to fill in the end. The chain links TRBV13 to TRBJ2-4; maybe TRBD1 (6 bases). Germline V lookup: CDR1 PRHDT, CDR2 FYEKMQ (reference sequence). This CDR3 has 19 amino acids. Trimming took off 2 bases at V and 3 bases at J, with 23 bases between the two ends. The part of the CDR3 DNA that was read is TGTGCCAGCAGCTTACGGGTGGTGGGGACACGAGACCACAAAAACATT. The encoded protein is CASSLRVVGTRDHKNI. The CDR3 in full is CASSLRVVGTRDHKNIQYF.

On this clone: The read ends 3 residues early relative to the CDR3; the germline J gene fills the gap. J is TRBJ1-1 and V is TRBV7-2; D perhaps matches TRBD1 (5 bases). The CDR3 covers 15 residues. Germline V gene lookup returns CDR1 SGHTA and CDR2 FQGNSA. The CDR3 protein is CASSLALGLGEKAFF. CDR3 DNA (partial): TGTGCCAGCAGCTTAGCTTTGGGTTTAGGGGAAAAA. The full variable domain, rest sourced from reference TRBV7-2 and TRBJ1-1, is GAGVSQSPSNKVTEKGKDVELRCDPISGHTALYWYRQSLGQGLEFLIYFQGNSAPDKSGLPSDRFSAERTGGSVSTLTIQRTQQEDSAVYLCASSLALGLGEKAFFGQGTRLTVV.

Worth noting for this clone: The read ends 3 residues shy of where the CDR3 ends; the end is completed using the germline J gene. This sequence joins TRBV28 and TRBJ1-6, with TRBD1 matching over 7 bases. The CDR3 totals 14 residues. CDR1 and CDR2 (germline): MDHEN, SYDVKM. With V trimmed by 5 bases and J by 10 bases, 8 bases remained unmatched. The CDR3 DNA, read in part, is TGTGCCAGCAGTCTTACAGGGGCCTGGTCACCC. Protein: CASSLTGAWSP. The full-length CDR3 reads as CASSLTGAWSPLHF.

A note on this clone: The read gets to within 3 residues of the CDR3 end, and the germline J gene fills in the rest. The V and J genes are TRBV4-2 and TRBJ1-1; D might be TRBD1 (6 bases). The length of the CDR3 is 14 residues. With 2 bases removed from V and 1 base from J, the gap between germline ends came to 8 bases. CDR1 and CDR2 from the germline V gene are LGHNA and YNFKEQ. Here the CDR3 reads CASSQRTANTEAFF. CDR3 DNA (partial): TGTGCCAGCAGCCAACGGACAGCGAACACTGAA.

As regards this clone: The read stops 3 residues short of the end of the CDR3; the missing end is completed from the germline J gene. This sequence joins TRBV5-1 and TRBJ2-6; D is unclear. There are 17 residues in the CDR3. CDR1 is SGHRS, CDR2 YFSETQ, per germline. V was trimmed by 1 base and J by 0 bases, leaving 11 bases between them. The CDR3 reads CASSLSVSSSGANVLTF. Incomplete CDR3 DNA: TGCGCCAGCAGCTTGTCGGTGTCGAGCTCTGGGGCCAACGTC.

To note about this clone: The read is 3 residues too short to cover the CDR3 end, so that end is filled in from the germline J gene. This chain uses TRBV7-3 with TRBJ2-4; tentatively, D is TRBD1 (7 bases). The CDR3 consists of 17 residues. The germline CDR1 and CDR2 sequences are SGHTA and FQGTGA. The sequenced CDR3 bases are TGTGCCAGCAGCCCCGCGTTCGGAGGGGGCTCACCCGAGACT. Protein sequence: CASSPAFGGGSPET. The full CDR3 protein reads CASSPAFGGGSPETQYF.

Concerning this clone itself: Read sequence stops 3 residues before the CDR3 end, and the germline J gene provides the missing end. The chain recombines TRBV19 with TRBJ2-4; tentative D call: TRBD1 (6 bases). Germline loops: CDR1 LNHDA, CDR2 SQIVND (reference sequence). The CDR3 is 15 amino acids. CDR3 residues: CASGIGQGKEYGQYF. Incomplete CDR3 DNA: TGTGCCAGCGGGATTGGGCAGGGGAAGGAATATGGT.

Comments on this clone: The read stops 3 residues short of the end of the CDR3; the missing end is completed from the germline J gene. This chain links TRBV7-2 with TRBJ1-5, with D possibly matching TRBD1 (5 bases). This CDR3 contains 15 residues. Germline V gene data show CDR1 as SGHTA and CDR2 as FQGNSA. Trimming stripped 2 bases from V and 5 bases from J, with 13 bases between. CDR3 DNA (partial): TGTGCCAGCAGCTTAAAGTTGTGGGGCCATCAGCCC. Encoded protein: CASSLKLWGHQP. From start to end, the CDR3 is CASSLKLWGHQPQHF.

On this clone itself: The sequence runs out 3 residues before the end of the CDR3; the remainder is reconstructed from the germline J gene. This rearrangement joins TRBV5-4 to TRBJ2-1; D is undetermined. Germline-derived CDR1 and CDR2 are SGHNT and YYREEE (reference sequence). CDR3 length: 16 residues. Between the trimmed V and J ends, which lost 0 bases and 0 bases, there was a span of 10 bases. This CDR3 reads CASSLAISSSYNEQFF. CDR3 bases read: TGTGCCAGCAGCTTGGCTATCTCAAGCTCCTACAATGAG.

The CDR3 is CASTVGVAGSGYTF. Incomplete CDR3 DNA: TGTGCCAGCACAGTAGGTGTTGCGGGGAGCGGC. This chain joins TRBV19 and TRBJ1-2, with unresolved D. With the read ending 3 residues before the CDR3 end, the germline J gene is used to fill in that end. The CDR3 length is 14 residues. Germline-derived CDR1 and CDR2 are LNHDA and SQIVND (reference sequence).

To note about this clone: The CDR3 end is not reached by the read, which stops 3 residues before it; the germline J gene fills it in. The chain joins TRBV5-6 to TRBJ1-1; 7 nucleotides align to TRBD1. Germline V gene data show CDR1 as SGHDT and CDR2 as YYEEEE. The CDR3 totals 14 residues. The CDR3 reads CASSFGQAYNEAFF. CDR3 DNA, as far as it was read: TGTGCCAGCAGCTTTGGACAGGCCTACAATGAG.

On this clone itself: The read falls 3 residues short of the CDR3 end, and the missing part is taken from the germline J gene. The chain recombines TRBV19 with TRBJ2-5, with D perhaps matching TRBD2 (7 bases). Trimming left V 4 bases short and J 7 bases short, with 22 bases between. Germline values: CDR1 LNHDA, CDR2 SQIVND (reference sequence). The CDR3 is made up of 16 amino acids. Partial CDR3 DNA: TGTGCCAGTAGTAAAGGACTAGGAGGGGGGCCAGGGACC. It is translated as CASSKGLGGGPGT. The entire CDR3 protein reads CASSKGLGGGPGTQYF.

Comment on this clone: An end of the junction does not agree with germline; a read error may underlie this. Read coverage stops 3 residues before the CDR3 terminus; the germline J gene supplies the remainder. The chain links TRBV11-2 to TRBJ1-2, with 9 bases fitting TRBD1. This CDR3 is built from 15 residues. CDR1 and CDR2 from the germline V gene are SGHAT and FQNNGV. The CDR3 bases that were read are TGTACCAGCAGCACGTACAGGGGGCGGGCAGATACG. Its protein is CTSSTYRGRADT. The full CDR3 sequence reads CTSSTYRGRADTYTF.